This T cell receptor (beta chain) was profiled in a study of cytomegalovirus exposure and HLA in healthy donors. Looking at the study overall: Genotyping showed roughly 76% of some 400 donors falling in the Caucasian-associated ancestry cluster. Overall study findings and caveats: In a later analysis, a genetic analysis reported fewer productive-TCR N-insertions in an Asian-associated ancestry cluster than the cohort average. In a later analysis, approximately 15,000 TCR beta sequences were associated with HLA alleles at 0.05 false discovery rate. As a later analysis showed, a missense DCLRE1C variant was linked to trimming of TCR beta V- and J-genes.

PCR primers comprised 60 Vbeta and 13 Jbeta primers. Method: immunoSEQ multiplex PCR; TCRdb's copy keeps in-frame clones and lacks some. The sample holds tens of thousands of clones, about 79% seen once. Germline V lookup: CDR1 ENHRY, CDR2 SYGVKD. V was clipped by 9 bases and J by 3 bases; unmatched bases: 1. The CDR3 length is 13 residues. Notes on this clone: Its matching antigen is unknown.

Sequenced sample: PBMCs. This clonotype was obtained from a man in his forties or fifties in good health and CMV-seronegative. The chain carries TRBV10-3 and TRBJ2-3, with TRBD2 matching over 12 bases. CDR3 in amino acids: CAIGLAGTDTQYF. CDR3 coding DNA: TGTGCCATAGGACTAGCGGGAACAGATACGCAGTATTTT.